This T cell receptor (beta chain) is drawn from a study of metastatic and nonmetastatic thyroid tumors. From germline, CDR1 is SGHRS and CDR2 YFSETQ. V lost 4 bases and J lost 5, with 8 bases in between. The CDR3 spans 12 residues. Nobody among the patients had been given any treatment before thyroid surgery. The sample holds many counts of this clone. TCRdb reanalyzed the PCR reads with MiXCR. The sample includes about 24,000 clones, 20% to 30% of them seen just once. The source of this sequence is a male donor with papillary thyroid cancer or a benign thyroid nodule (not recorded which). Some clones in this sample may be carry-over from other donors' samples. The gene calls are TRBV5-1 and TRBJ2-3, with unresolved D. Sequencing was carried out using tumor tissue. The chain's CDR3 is CASSKDRDTQYF. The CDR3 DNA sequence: TGCGCCAGCAGCAAGGACCGAGATACGCAGTATTTT.